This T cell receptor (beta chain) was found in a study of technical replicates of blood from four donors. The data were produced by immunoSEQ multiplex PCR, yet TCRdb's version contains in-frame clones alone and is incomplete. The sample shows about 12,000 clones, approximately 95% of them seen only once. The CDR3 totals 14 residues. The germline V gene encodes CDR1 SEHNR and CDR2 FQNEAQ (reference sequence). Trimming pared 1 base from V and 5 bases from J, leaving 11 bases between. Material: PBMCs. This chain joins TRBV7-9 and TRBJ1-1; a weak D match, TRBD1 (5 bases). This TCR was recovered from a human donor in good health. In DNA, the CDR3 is TGTGCCAGCAGCTTAGTCATGGGGGGTACTGAAGCTTTCTTT. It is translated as CASSLVMGGTEAFF.